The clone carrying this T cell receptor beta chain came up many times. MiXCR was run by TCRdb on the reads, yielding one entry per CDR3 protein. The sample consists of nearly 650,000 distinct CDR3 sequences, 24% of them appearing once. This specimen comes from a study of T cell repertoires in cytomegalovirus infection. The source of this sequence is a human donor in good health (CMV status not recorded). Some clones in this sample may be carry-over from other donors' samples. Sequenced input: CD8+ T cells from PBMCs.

The CDR3 DNA reads as TGTGCCAGTAGTATCTCAGGGGGCTCAAGCACTGAAGCTTTCTTT. Its translation is CASSISGGSSTEAFF. The chain has TRBV19 and TRBJ1-1; 8 nucleotides align to TRBD1. The V gene end was trimmed by 3 bases and the J gene end by 4 bases; junction bases not matched to a gene: 7. This CDR3 has 15 amino acids. The germline V gene encodes CDR1 LNHDA and CDR2 SQIVND (reference sequence).